Below, 18 T cell receptor beta chains from the same sample are listed, as sequenced in a study of neurological immune-mediated disorders. TCRdb processed the 5' RACE reads anew with MiXCR; each CDR3 protein has one entry. The table lists roughly 60,000 distinct CDR3 sequences, 3% to 4.5% of them singletons, with approximately 3.1% in the top ten. The sequenced sample was PBMCs. The receptors were sampled from a woman in her twenties or thirties with multiple sclerosis.

Many counts were recorded for this clonotype. This sequence joins TRBV15 and TRBJ2-1; D possibly matches TRBD1 or TRBD2 (6 bases each). V lost 3 bases, J lost 7 bases, and 13 bases lay in between. Per the germline V gene, CDR1 is LNHNV and CDR2 is YYDKDF (reference sequence). The CDR3 has 14 residues. The CDR3 sequence is CATSSSTGRNEQFF. DNA for the CDR3: TGTGCCACCAGCAGCTCAACAGGGAGGAATGAGCAGTTCTTC.

The rearrangement links TRBV27 to TRBJ2-3, with a tentative D call TRBD2 (6 bases). The V gene's germline CDR1 is MNHEY and CDR2 SMNVEV (reference sequence). The CDR3 is made up of 17 amino acids. V was cut by 8 bases and J by 0 bases, with 21 bases left in between. This chain's CDR3 is CASSPFVGSTSTDTQYF. CDR3 DNA sequence: TGTGCCAGCTCCCCCTTCGTCGGGAGTACTAGCACAGATACGCAGTATTTT.

This clonotype turned up a few times. The rearrangement links TRBV7-9 to TRBJ2-3; D is unclear. The CDR3 loop spans 16 amino acids. V was clipped by 7 bases and J by 3 bases, with 20 bases between them. The germline V gene has CDR1 SEHNR and CDR2 FQNEAQ (reference sequence). The chain's CDR3 is CASIPSLAVGTDTQYF. CDR3 nucleotide sequence: TGTGCCAGCATCCCATCGCTCGCAGTAGGGACAGATACGCAGTATTTT.

This clonotype was seen at least ten times. The rearrangement uses TRBV20-1 and TRBJ2-6; D gene unclear. Between the trimmed V and J ends, which lost 5 bases and 2 bases, there was a span of 16 bases. The CDR3 sequence is 16 residues long. CDR1 DFQATT and CDR2 SNEGSKA come from the germline V gene (reference sequence). CDR3 DNA: TGCAGTGCTGGGAATGTAGGGAAGCCTGGGGCCAACGTCCTGACTTTC. The encoded protein is CSAGNVGKPGANVLTF.

The chain couples TRBV20-1 to TRBJ1-3, with D perhaps TRBD1 (5 bases). The CDR3 sequence is 12 residues long. Looked up from germline, CDR1 is DFQATT and CDR2 is SNEGSKA (reference sequence). V was trimmed by 6 bases and J by 4 bases, leaving 10 bases between them. CDR3: CSAREGGNTIYF. CDR3 coding DNA: TGCAGTGCCCGCGAGGGGGGAAACACCATATATTTT.

This clonotype occurred many times. This sequence joins TRBV5-6 and TRBJ2-1; a possible D gene is TRBD2 (5 bases). From germline, CDR1 is SGHDT and CDR2 YYEEEE. The CDR3 length is 11 residues. Trimming took off 2 bases at V and 9 bases at J, with 6 bases between the two ends. CDR3 region: CASSLGGEQFF. In DNA, the CDR3 is TGTGCCAGCAGCTTAGGAGGTGAGCAGTTCTTC.

This clonotype was detected ten times or more. At one end, the junction sequence differs from germline, possibly due to a read error. The chain employs TRBV4-1 and TRBJ1-5; no reliable D call. This CDR3 has 14 amino acids. Germline V gene lookup returns CDR1 MGHRA and CDR2 YSYEKL. CDR3 nucleotides: TGCGCCAGCAGCCTGTTGGACGGCAATCAGCCCCAGAATTTT. Encoded protein: CASSLLDGNQPQNF.

Points on this clonotype: An end of the junction differs from the germline gene, which may be a read error. This rearrangement joins TRBV28 to TRBJ1-6; D unresolved. The CDR3 length is 12 residues. The germline gives CDR1 MDHEN, CDR2 SYDVKM. In DNA form, the CDR3 reads TGTGCCAGCAGATTACTGGGTTCACCCCTCAACTTT. As protein: CASRLLGSPLNF. Combining the CDR3 with reference TRBV28 and TRBJ1-6 gives the whole variable domain DVKVTQSSRYLVKRTGEKVFLECVQDMDHENMFWYRQDPGLGLRLIYFSYDVKMKEKGDIPEGYSVSREKKERFSLILESASTNQTSMYLCASRLLGSPLNFGNGTRLTVT.

The V and J genes are TRBV7-3 and TRBJ2-3; D is undetermined. The CDR3 loop spans 13 amino acids. Germline V gene lookup returns CDR1 SGHTA and CDR2 FQGTGA. V lost 1 base to trimming and J lost 4 bases, with 6 bases between them. The CDR3 sequence: CASSLNFADTQYF. The DNA of the CDR3 is TGTGCCAGCAGCTTAAATTTTGCAGATACGCAGTATTTT.

The table lists this clonotype with many counts. This chain connects TRBV5-1 to TRBJ2-1; 8 bases agree with TRBD2. Germline CDR1 SGHRS, CDR2 YFSETQ. V shed 1 base, J shed 10 bases, and the junction held 10 bases outside the gene matches. The CDR3 spans 15 residues. The CDR3 loop is CASSLTGGAIGEQFF. The CDR3 bases are TGCGCCAGCAGCTTGACCGGGGGGGCCATAGGAGAGCAGTTCTTC.

This clonotype was seen at least ten times. The chain employs TRBV29-1 and TRBJ2-2, with a tentative D call TRBD2 (6 bases). The CDR3 is made up of 15 amino acids. Trimming shortened V by 5 bases and J by 5 bases, and 18 bases separated the two germline ends. The germline V gene has CDR1 SQVTM and CDR2 ANQGSEA. Here the CDR3 DNA reads TGCAGCGTTTTCCCGGGGGAGGCTTTGACCGGGGAGCTGTTTTTT. Protein: CSVFPGEALTGELFF.

This clonotype was detected many times. At one end, the junction sequence differs from germline, possibly due to a read error. The rearrangement links TRBV29-1 to TRBJ1-5; D remains unclear. The V gene's germline CDR1 is SQVTM and CDR2 ANQGSEA. This CDR3 spans 13 amino acids. The CDR3 loop is CSVDGGPNQPQNF. CDR3 nucleotide sequence: TGCAGCGTTGACGGCGGGCCCAATCAGCCCCAGAATTTT.

This clonotype appeared many times. J is TRBJ2-3 and V is TRBV15, with no clear D. The V end was cut by 1 base, the J end by 4 bases, with 6 bases between. Germline assignment: CDR1 LNHNV and CDR2 YYDKDF (reference sequence). The length of the CDR3 is 13 residues. The CDR3 region is CATSRVRADTQYF. CDR3 in DNA: TGTGCCACCAGCAGAGTAAGGGCAGATACGCAGTATTTT.

This clonotype was seen a handful of times. This chain uses TRBV18 with TRBJ2-7, with 8 bases fitting TRBD1. Germline V gene sequence: CDR1 KGHSH, CDR2 LQKENI. The CDR3 consists of 13 residues. The ends lost 4 bases at V and 4 bases at J; junction bases unmatched: 3. Here the CDR3 reads CASSRDRGYEQYF. The CDR3 nucleotides are TGTGCCAGCTCACGCGACAGGGGATACGAGCAGTACTTC.

This clonotype was seen at least ten times. The chain couples TRBV2 to TRBJ1-5; D possibly corresponds to TRBD1 (6 bases). Trimming shortened V by 0 bases and J by 4 bases, and 10 bases separated the two germline ends. This CDR3 spans 15 amino acids. Germline CDR1 reads SNHLY; CDR2 reads FYNNEI. CDR3: CASSEATGSNQPQHF. The CDR3 DNA is TGTGCCAGCAGTGAAGCAACAGGGAGTAATCAGCCCCAGCATTTT.

This clonotype was detected many times. The J gene is TRBJ2-1, the V gene TRBV6-6, with TRBD2 identical over 12 bases. Germline V gives CDR1 MNHNY, CDR2 SVGAGI (reference sequence). The CDR3 consists of 15 residues. V lost 6 bases and J lost 2; bases outside the gene matches: 2. The CDR3 loop reads CASSRLAGAYNEQFF. CDR3 nucleotide sequence: TGTGCCAGCAGCCGACTAGCGGGAGCCTACAATGAGCAGTTCTTC.

This clonotype showed up many times. The V gene is TRBV20-1, the J gene TRBJ2-7; D not certain. The V end lost 3 bases, the J end lost 3 bases, and 15 bases lay between the germline ends. Germline CDR1 is DFQATT and CDR2 is SNEGSKA (reference sequence). The CDR3 is made up of 14 amino acids. In nucleotides, the CDR3 is TGCAGTGCTAGGGATCTGAGGTTCAACTACGAGCAGTACTTC. Its translation is CSARDLRFNYEQYF.

This clonotype occurred many times. This chain uses TRBV12-3 or TRBV12-4 with TRBJ2-3; tentative D call: TRBD1 (5 bases). There are 14 residues in the CDR3. The V end lost 3 bases, the J end lost 5 bases, and 12 bases lay between the germline ends. The CDR3 here is CASSFVRGGDTQYF. In nucleotides, the CDR3 is TGTGCCAGCAGTTTCGTAAGGGGTGGAGATACGCAGTATTTT.